Detailed here is one TCR beta chain. The antigen remains undetermined. Germline assignment: CDR1 SGHAT and CDR2 FQNNGV. The CDR3 loop spans 13 amino acids. This sample was included in a study of CXCR3-negative and CXCR3-positive naive CD8 T cells. The study, taken as a whole, reports: Whereas both naive subsets had comparably high diversity, memory CD8+ cells had much lower diversity. Memory cells diverged, while naive CXCR3-positive and CXCR3-negative cells had similar TRBV-TRBJ usage. No difference in surface CD5 was seen between naive subsets, and TCR strength was inferred from TRB CDR3 properties. CXCR3-positive naive cells carried more hydrophobic TRB CDR3s than CXCR3-negative naive cells did.

The libraries of TRB cDNA were constructed through 5' RACE using UMI labels. Reanalyzing the 5' RACE reads, TCRdb keeps one entry per CDR3 protein, without DNA. The listing records tens of thousands of distinct CDR3 sequences. This sequence was found in a human donor in good health. Some clones in this sample may be carry-over from other donors' samples. V gene TRBV11-2 combines with J gene TRBJ1-1. Sequenced input: naive CXCR3+ CD8+ T cells from blood. Indicated subset: CD45RO-CCR7+CD27+CD95- naive CD8+ T cells expressing CXCR3 (TNR3+). CDR3 sequence: CASSSIRLTEAFF.